In this sample, the clone carrying this T cell receptor beta chain turned up a few times. The sample is drawn from a study of blood T cell repertoires in COVID-19. Whole-study context: Whether acute or convalescent, the COVID-19 samples came from the United States, Italy and Spain. PBMCs, B-cell-depleted T cells, or T cells were the source of the cDNA or gDNA that made up the material.

The junction had 7 bases not matched to a gene; V was cut back by 5 bases and J by 0 bases. Per germline, CDR1 SGHTA and CDR2 FQGNSA. This CDR3 region has 15 residues. Per the authors' pipeline: Nucleated cell number was recorded as an estimate derived from reference gene primer amplification. The repertoire was sequenced with immunoSEQ multiplex PCR; TCRdb's copy has only in-frame clones and lacks some. For V, J and clone size, that table is used; D and trimming come from the DNA. Seen here are tens of thousands of clones, about three quarters observed once, and the top ten hold under 30%. The sample taken for sequencing was peripheral blood. V gene TRBV7-2 combines with J gene TRBJ2-7; 7 positions match TRBD1. The sequence came from a woman between 65 and 79 years old with acute or convalescent COVID-19. The CDR3 sequence is CASSLQRDSSYEQYF. In nucleotides, the CDR3 is TGTGCCAGCAGCCTCCAAAGGGACAGCTCCTACGAGCAGTACTTC.